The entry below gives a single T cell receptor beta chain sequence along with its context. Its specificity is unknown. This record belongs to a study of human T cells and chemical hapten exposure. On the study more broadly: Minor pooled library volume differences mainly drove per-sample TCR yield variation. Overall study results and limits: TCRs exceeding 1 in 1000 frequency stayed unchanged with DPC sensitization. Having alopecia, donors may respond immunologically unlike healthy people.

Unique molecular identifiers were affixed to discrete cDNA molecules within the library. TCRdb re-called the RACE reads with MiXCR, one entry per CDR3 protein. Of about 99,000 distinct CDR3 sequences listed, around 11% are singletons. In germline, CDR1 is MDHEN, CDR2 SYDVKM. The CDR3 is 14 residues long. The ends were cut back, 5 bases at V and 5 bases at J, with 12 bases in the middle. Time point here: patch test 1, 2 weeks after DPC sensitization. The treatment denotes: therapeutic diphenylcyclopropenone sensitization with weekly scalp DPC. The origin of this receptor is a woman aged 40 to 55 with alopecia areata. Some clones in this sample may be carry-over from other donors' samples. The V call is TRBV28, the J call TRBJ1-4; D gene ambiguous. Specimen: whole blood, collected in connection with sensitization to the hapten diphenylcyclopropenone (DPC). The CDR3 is CASSPWTGNEKLFF. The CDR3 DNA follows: TGTGCCAGCAGTCCGTGGACGGGCAATGAAAAACTGTTTTTT.